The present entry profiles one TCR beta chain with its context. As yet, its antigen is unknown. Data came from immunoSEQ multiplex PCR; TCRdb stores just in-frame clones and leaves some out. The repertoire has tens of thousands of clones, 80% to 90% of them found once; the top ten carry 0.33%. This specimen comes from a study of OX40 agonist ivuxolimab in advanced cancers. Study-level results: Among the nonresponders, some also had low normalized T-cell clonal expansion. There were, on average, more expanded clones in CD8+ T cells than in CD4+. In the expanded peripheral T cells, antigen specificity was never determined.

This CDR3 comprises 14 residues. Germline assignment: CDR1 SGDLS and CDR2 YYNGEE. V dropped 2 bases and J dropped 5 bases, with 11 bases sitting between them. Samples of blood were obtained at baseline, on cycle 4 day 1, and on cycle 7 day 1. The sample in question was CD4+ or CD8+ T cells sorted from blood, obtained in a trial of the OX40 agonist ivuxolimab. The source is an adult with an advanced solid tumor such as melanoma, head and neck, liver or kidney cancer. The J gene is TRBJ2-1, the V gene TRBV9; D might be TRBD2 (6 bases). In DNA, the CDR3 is TGTGCCAGCAGCGTTGGACTACCCAACAATGAGCAGTTCTTC. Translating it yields CASSVGLPNNEQFF.